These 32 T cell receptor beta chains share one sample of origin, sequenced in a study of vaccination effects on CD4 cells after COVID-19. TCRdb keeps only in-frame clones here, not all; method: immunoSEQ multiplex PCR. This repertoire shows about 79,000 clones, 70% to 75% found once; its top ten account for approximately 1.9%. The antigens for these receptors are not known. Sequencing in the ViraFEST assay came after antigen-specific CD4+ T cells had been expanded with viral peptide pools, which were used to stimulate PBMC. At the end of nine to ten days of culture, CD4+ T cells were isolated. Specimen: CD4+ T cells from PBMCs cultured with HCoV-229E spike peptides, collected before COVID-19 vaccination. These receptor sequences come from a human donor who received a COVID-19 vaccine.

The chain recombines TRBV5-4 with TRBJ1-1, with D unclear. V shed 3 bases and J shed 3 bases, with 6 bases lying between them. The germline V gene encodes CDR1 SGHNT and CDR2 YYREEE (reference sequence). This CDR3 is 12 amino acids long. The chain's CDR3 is CASSSPDTEAFF. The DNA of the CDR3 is TGTGCCAGCAGCTCGCCCGACACTGAAGCTTTCTTT.

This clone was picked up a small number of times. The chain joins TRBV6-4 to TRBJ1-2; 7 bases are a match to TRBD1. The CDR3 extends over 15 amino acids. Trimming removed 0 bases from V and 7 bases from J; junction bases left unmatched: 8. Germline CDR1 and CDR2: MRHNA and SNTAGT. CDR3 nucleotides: TGTGCCAGCAGTGACTCTGCAAGGGGGCTGAGTGGCTACACCTTC. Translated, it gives CASSDSARGLSGYTF.

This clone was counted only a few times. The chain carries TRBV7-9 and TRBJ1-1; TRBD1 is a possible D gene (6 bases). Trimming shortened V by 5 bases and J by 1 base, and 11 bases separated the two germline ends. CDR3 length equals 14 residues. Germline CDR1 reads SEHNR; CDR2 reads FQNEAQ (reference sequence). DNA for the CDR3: TGTGCCAGCAGCCGAGACAGGTGGAACACTGAAGCTTTCTTT. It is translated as CASSRDRWNTEAFF. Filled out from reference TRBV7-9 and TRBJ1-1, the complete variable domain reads DTGVSQNPRHKITKRGQNVTFRCDPISEHNRLYWYRQTLGQGPEFLTYFQNEAQLEKSRLLSDRFSAERPKGSFSTLEIQRTEQGDSAMYLCASSRDRWNTEAFFGQGTRLTVV.

The CDR3, as DNA: TGCGCCAGCAGGTCCGGGACGAACACCGGGGAGCTGTTTTTT. It encodes CASRSGTNTGELFF. The chain joins TRBV5-1 to TRBJ2-2; possible D gene TRBD2, 5 bases. The V end was cut by 5 bases, the J end by 0 bases, with 8 bases between. The CDR3 is 14 residues long. The germline gives CDR1 SGHRS, CDR2 YFSETQ.

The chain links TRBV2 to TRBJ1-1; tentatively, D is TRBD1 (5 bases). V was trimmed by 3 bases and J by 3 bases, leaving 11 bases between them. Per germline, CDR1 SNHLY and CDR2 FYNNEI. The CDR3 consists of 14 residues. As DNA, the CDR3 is TGTGCCAGCAGTGATGGGGGGTGGGACACTGAAGCTTTCTTT. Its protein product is CASSDGGWDTEAFF.

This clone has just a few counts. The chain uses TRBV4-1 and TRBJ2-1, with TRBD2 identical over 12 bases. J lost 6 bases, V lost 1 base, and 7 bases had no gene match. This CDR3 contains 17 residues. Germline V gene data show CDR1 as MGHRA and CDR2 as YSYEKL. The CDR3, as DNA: TGCGCCAGCAGCCAAGGAGAGGGGACTAGCGGGTTCAATGAGCAGTTCTTC. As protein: CASSQGEGTSGFNEQFF.

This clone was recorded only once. The CDR3 DNA sequence: TGTGCCACCAGCCGAGGACAGACCTACGAGCAGTACGTC. Translating gives CATSRGQTYEQYV. The chain has TRBV15 and TRBJ2-7; a possible D gene is TRBD1 (6 bases). The CDR3 consists of 13 residues. Trimming pared 5 bases from V and 2 bases from J, leaving 10 bases between. Per the germline V gene, CDR1 is LNHNV and CDR2 is YYDKDF (reference sequence).

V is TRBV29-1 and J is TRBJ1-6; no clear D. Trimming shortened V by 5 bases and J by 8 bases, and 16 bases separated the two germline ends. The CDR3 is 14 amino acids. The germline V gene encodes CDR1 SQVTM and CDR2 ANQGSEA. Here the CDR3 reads CSVTLPGGDSPLHF. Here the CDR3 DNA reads TGCAGCGTTACCCTACCGGGTGGGGATTCACCCCTCCACTTT.

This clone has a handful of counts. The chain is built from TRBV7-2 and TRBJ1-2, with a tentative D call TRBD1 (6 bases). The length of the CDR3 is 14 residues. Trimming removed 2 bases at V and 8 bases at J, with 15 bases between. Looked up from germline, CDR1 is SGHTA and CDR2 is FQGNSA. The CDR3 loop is CASSLSPQGRGYTF. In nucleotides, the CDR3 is TGTGCCAGCAGCTTATCCCCACAGGGACGCGGCTACACCTTC.

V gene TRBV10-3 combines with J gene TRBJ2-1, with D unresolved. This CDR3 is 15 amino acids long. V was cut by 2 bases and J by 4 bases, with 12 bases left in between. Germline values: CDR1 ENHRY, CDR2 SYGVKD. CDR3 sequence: CAISERVAIYNEQFF. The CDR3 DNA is TGTGCCATCAGTGAGAGAGTAGCTATTTACAATGAGCAGTTCTTC.

CDR3 region: CASHPGGTNTGELFF. DNA for the CDR3: TGTGCCAGCCACCCGGGGGGCACTAACACCGGGGAGCTGTTTTTT. The chain recombines TRBV7-8 with TRBJ2-2; TRBD2 might be the D (7 bases). The V and J ends lost 8 bases and 2 bases respectively, with 15 bases between them. CDR3 length: 15 residues. The germline gives CDR1 SGHVS, CDR2 FQNEAQ.

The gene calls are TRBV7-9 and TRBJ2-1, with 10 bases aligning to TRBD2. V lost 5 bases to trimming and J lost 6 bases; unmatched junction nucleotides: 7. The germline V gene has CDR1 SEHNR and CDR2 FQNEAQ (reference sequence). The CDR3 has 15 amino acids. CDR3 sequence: CASSRAGTSVNEQFF. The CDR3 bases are TGTGCCAGCAGCCGAGCCGGGACTAGCGTCAATGAGCAGTTCTTC.

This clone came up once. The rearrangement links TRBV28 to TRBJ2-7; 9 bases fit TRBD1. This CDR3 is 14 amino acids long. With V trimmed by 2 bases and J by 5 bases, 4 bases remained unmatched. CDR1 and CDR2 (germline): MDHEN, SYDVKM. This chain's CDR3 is CASSLTGQGNEQYV. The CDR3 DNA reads TGTGCCAGCAGTTTAACGGGACAGGGAAACGAGCAGTACGTC.

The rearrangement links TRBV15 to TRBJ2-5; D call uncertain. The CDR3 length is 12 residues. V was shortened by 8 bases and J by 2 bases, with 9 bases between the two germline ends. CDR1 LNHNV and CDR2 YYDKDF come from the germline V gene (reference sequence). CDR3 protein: CATGNSQETQYF. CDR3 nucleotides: TGTGCCACCGGAAACAGTCAAGAGACCCAGTACTTC.

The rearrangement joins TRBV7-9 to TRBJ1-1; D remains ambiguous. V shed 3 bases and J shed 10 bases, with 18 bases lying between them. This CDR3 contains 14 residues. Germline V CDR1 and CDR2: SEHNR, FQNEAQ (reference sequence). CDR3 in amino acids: CASSLSGSSPGAFF. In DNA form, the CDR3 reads TGTGCCAGCAGCTTGAGTGGCTCTTCCCCTGGAGCTTTCTTT.

CDR3 sequence (DNA): TGTGCCAGCAGCTTGGTGGGGACACCTAGCACAGATACGCAGTATTTT. It encodes CASSLVGTPSTDTQYF. This chain joins TRBV5-5 and TRBJ2-3, with a tentative D call TRBD1 (6 bases). V lost 0 bases to trimming and J lost 0 bases, with 11 bases between them. CDR3 length: 16 residues. Per germline, CDR1 SGHKS and CDR2 YYEKEE (reference sequence).

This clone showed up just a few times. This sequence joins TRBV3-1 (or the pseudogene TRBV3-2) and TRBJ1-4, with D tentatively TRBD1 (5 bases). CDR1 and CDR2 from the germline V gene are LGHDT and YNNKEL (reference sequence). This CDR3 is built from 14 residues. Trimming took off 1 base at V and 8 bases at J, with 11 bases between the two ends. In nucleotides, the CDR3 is TGTGCCAGCAGCCAAGGGGGGGGTCGGGAAAAACTGTTTTTT. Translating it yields CASSQGGGREKLFF.

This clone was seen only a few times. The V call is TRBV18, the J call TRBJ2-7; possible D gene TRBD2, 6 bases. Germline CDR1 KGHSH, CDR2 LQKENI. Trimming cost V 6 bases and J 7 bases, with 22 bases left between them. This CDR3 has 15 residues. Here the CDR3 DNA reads TGTGCCAGCTCCCCAGTCGGAGGGGCAGGGCGGGAGCAGTACGTC. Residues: CASSPVGGAGREQYV.

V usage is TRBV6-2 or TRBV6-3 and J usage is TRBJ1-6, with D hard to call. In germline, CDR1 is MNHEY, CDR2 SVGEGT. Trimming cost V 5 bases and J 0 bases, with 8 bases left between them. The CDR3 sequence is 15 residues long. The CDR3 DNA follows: TGTGCCAGCAGTCGAGCAAGCTCCTATAATTCACCCCTCCACTTT. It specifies CASSRASSYNSPLHF.

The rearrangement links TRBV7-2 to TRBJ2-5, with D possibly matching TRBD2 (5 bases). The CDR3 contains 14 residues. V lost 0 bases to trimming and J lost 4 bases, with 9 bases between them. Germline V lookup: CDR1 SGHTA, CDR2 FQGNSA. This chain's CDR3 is CASSLAARGETQYF. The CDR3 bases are TGTGCCAGCAGCTTAGCGGCCCGGGGAGAGACCCAGTACTTC.

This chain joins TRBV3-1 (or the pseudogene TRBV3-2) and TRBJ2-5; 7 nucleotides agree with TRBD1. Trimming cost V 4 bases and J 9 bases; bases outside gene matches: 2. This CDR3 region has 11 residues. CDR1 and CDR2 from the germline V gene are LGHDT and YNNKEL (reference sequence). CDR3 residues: CASSRQGAQYF. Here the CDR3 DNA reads TGTGCCAGCAGCCGACAGGGAGCCCAGTACTTC.

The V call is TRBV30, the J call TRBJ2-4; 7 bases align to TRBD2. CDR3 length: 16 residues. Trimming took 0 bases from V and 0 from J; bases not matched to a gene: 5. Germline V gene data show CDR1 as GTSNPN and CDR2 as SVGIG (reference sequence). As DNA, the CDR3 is TGTGCCTGGAGTGTGGGAGGGGCACTAGCCAAAAACATTCAGTACTTC. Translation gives CAWSVGGALAKNIQYF.

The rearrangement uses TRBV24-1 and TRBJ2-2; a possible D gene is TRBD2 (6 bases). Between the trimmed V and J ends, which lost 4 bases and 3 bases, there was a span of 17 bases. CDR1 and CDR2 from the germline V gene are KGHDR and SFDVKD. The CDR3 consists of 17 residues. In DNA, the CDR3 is TGTGCCACCAGTGAACCGATGCTTAGCGGAGACACCGGGGAGCTGTTTTTT. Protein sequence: CATSEPMLSGDTGELFF.

The CDR3 loop reads CASSPDGGRETQYF. DNA of the CDR3: TGCGCCAGCAGCCCGGACGGAGGGAGAGAGACCCAGTACTTC. The chain combines TRBV5-1 with TRBJ2-5, with a tentative D call TRBD2 (6 bases). Germline assignment: CDR1 SGHRS and CDR2 YFSETQ. Trimming removed 4 bases at V and 4 bases at J, with 14 bases between. The CDR3 is made up of 14 amino acids.

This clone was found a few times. The CDR3 sequence: CANLRGSLYEQYV. The CDR3 DNA follows: TGTGCCAACCTAAGGGGAAGCCTCTACGAGCAGTACGTC. This chain uses TRBV12-3 or TRBV12-4 with TRBJ2-7, with a possible D match to TRBD1 (5 bases). The CDR3 sequence is 13 residues long. The V end lost 10 bases, the J end lost 3 bases, and 16 bases lay between the germline ends.

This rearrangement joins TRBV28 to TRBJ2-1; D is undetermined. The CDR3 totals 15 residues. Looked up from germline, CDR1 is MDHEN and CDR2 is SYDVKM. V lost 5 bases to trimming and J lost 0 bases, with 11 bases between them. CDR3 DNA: TGTGCCAGCAGTCCACCGGACGGCTCCTACAATGAGCAGTTCTTC. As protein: CASSPPDGSYNEQFF.

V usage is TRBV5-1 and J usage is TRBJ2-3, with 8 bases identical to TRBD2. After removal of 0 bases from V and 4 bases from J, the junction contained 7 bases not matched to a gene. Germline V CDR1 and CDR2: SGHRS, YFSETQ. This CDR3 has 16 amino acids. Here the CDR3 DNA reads TGCGCCAGCAGCTTGGCTAGACTAGCGAACCCAGATACGCAGTATTTT. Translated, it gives CASSLARLANPDTQYF.

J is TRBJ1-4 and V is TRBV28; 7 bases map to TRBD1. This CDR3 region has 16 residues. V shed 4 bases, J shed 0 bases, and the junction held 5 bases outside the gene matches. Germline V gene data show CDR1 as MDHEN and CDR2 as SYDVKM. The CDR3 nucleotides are TGTGCCAGCAGTTCAGGGGGTAGCGCAACTAATGAAAAACTGTTTTTT. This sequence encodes CASSSGGSATNEKLFF.

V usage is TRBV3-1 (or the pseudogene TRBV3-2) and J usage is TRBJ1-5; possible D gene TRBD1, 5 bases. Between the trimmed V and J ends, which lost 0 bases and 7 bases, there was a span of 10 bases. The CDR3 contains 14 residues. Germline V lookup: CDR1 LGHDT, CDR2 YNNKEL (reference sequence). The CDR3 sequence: CASSQERRGQPQHF. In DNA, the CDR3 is TGTGCCAGCAGCCAAGAGCGGAGGGGACAGCCCCAGCATTTT.

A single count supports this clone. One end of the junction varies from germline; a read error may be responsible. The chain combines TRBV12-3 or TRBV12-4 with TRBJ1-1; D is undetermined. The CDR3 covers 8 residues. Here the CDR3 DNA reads TGTGCCACCGAGGATTCCCACTTT. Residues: CATEDSHF.

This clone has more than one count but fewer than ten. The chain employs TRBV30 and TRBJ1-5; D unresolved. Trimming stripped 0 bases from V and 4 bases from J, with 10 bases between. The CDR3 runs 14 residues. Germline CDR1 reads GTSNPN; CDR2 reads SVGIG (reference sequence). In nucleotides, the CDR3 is TGTGCCTGGAGTGTACTGGGTTGGAATCAGCCCCAGCATTTT. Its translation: CAWSVLGWNQPQHF.

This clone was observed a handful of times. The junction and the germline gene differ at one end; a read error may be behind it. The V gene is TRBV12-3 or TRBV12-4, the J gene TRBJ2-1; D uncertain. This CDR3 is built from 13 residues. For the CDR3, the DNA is TGTGCCAGCAGTTTCACTCGCTACGATGAGCAGTTCTTC. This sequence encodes CASSFTRYDEQFF.